This is a list of T cell receptor beta chains from one sample in a study of cytomegalovirus exposure and HLA in healthy donors. Measured with immunoSEQ multiplex PCR; TCRdb has only the in-frame clones, and not every one. Found here are roughly 220,000 clones; the top ten clones hold more than 0.95%. The sample comprised PBMCs. The origin of the receptors is a girl aged 2-10 years in good health and CMV-seropositive. CDR3s include the opening cysteine and the closing phenylalanine or tryptophan. D genes are given only for firm matches.

d_gene	v_gene	j_gene	CDR3nt	CDR3aa
-	TRBV28	TRBJ1-4	TGTGCCAGCAGCCTTCGGACAGCAACTAATGAAAAACTGTTTTTT	CASSLRTATNEKLFF
TRBD2	TRBV13	TRBJ2-7	TGTGCCAGCAGCTTGGTGCTAGCGGACTCCTACGAGCAGTACTTC	CASSLVLADSYEQYF
-	TRBV18	TRBJ2-3	TGTGCCAGCTCACCACTCAACACAGATACGCAGTATTTT	CASSPLNTDTQYF
-	TRBV2	TRBJ1-2	TGTGCCAGGACACTGCGGGGGGGCTACACCTTC	CARTLRGGYTF
-	TRBV6-5	TRBJ1-6	TGTGCCAGCAGTCCCTACAGGGCTCTCAATTCACCCCTCCACTTT	CASSPYRALNSPLHF
TRBD2	TRBV6-1	TRBJ2-7	TGTGCCAGCAGTGAGACGATGACTAGCCCTCACTACGAGCAGTACTTC	CASSETMTSPHYEQYF
-	TRBV6-1	TRBJ1-2	TGTGCCAGCAGTGAAAGTTCCCCATCCAGTCCCTATGGCTACACCTTC	CASSESSPSSPYGYTF
TRBD1	TRBV10-3	TRBJ1-2	TGTGCCATCAGGCCCCAGGGGGCGTGGAACTATGGCTACACCTTC	CAIRPQGAWNYGYTF
TRBD2	TRBV4-1	TRBJ2-1	TGCGCCAGCAGCCCTTGGGAGCTCCTAGCGGGAGGCCTATACAATGAGCAGTTCTTC	CASSPWELLAGGLYNEQFF
-	TRBV2	TRBJ2-5	TGTGCCAGCAGTGAAGCCGGGACCCAGTACTTC	CASSEAGTQYF
TRBD2	TRBV10-2	TRBJ2-7	TGCGCCAGCAGGGAGACTAGCGGGGGGAGTTACGAGCAGTACTTC	CASRETSGGSYEQYF
-	TRBV28	TRBJ1-4	TGTGCCAGCAGTTCACAGCTTAATGAAAAACTGTTTTTT	CASSSQLNEKLFF
-	TRBV4-2	TRBJ2-2	TGTGCCAGCAAGGCGGGAGAGGGGGACACCGGGGAGCTGTTTTTT	CASKAGEGDTGELFF
TRBD2	TRBV19	TRBJ2-2	TGTGCCAGTATTGCCGGGACTAGCGTTATGGATACCGGGGAGCTGTTTTTT	CASIAGTSVMDTGELFF
-	TRBV5-6	TRBJ1-5	TGTGCCAGCAGCTTTCGGGGGGCGTATTCCAATCAGCCCCAGCATTTT	CASSFRGAYSNQPQHF
-	TRBV28	TRBJ2-5	TGTGCCACGCCCCTGGGGCTACCTGCGTACCAAGAGACCCAGTACTTC	CATPLGLPAYQETQYF
-	TRBV30	TRBJ2-7	TGTGCCTGGACGGCAGGAGGGGAGCGCGAGCAGTACTTC	CAWTAGGEREQYF
-	TRBV4-1	TRBJ2-7	TGCGCCAGCAGCCAGCAGGGGGGAATCGGGTACGAGCAGTACTTC	CASSQQGGIGYEQYF
TRBD2	TRBV5-6	TRBJ2-1	TGTGCCAGCAGCTTGGTGTCTAGCGGGATGCATGAGCAGTTCTTC	CASSLVSSGMHEQFF
-	TRBV28	TRBJ1-2	TGTGCCAGCAGTTTTCAGGCTTCTAACTATGGCTACACCTTC	CASSFQASNYGYTF
-	TRBV18	TRBJ1-1	TGTGCCAGCTCACCACCGGTAATGAACGGGAACACTGAAGCTTTCTTT	CASSPPVMNGNTEAFF